The subject of this entry is one TCR beta chain. At one end the junction does not follow the germline gene, possibly because of a read error. CDR1 and CDR2 (germline): SGHTA, FQGTGA. This CDR3 spans 13 amino acids. This entry is derived from a study of blood T cell repertoires in COVID-19. As for the study in general: Both acute and convalescent COVID-19 samples were obtained from the United States, Italy and Spain. T cells, B-cell-depleted T cells, or PBMCs provided the cDNA or gDNA that served as material.

Generated by immunoSEQ multiplex PCR, the TCRdb table keeps only in-frame clones and is missing some. In the table there are 90,000 or so clones, approximately 91% of which are singletons. The gene calls are TRBV7-3 and TRBJ2-3; 7 positions match TRBD2. This clonotype was obtained from a man between 60 and 75 years old with COVID-19, enrolled during active disease. Sequencing was done on a sample of peripheral blood. CDR3 in DNA: TGTGCCAGCAGCTTAAATGGGAGGGGTTCCCCATTTTTT. Amino acid sequence: CASSLNGRGSPFF.